This T cell receptor (beta chain) appears in the sequencing data of a study of blood T cell repertoires in COVID-19. As for the study in general: The United States, Italy and Spain were the sources of the acute and convalescent COVID-19 samples.

Between the trimmed V and J ends, which lost 3 bases and 4 bases, there was a span of 9 bases. Germline V gene lookup returns CDR1 DFQATT and CDR2 SNEGSKA (reference sequence). The CDR3 covers 12 residues. Original processing notes: The authors estimated nucleated cell counts from reference gene primer amplification. TCRdb keeps only in-frame clones here, not all; method: immunoSEQ multiplex PCR. V and J calls and clone size come straight from that table; D and trimming were deduced from the DNA. The profile shows 65,000 to 90,000 clones, 88% of them singletons. The rearrangement links TRBV20-1 to TRBJ1-2; D might be TRBD1 (6 bases). Sequencing used peripheral blood. The TCR was taken from a human donor in a cohort sampled during active COVID-19. The CDR3 reads CSASEGGYGYTF. For the CDR3, the DNA is TGCAGTGCTAGTGAAGGGGGCTATGGCTACACCTTC.